This T cell receptor beta chain was captured by sequencing in a study of identical twins. In its sample, this clonotype was seen a few times. Its matching antigen is unknown. MiXCR, run by TCRdb on the 5' RACE reads, gives a single entry per CDR3 protein. The table has around 690,000 distinct CDR3 sequences, 20% to 25% seen once. Broader study findings: Researchers reported excess low generation probability among twin-shared out-of-frame alpha sequences.

The length of the CDR3 is 13 residues. V lost 2 bases to trimming and J lost 6 bases, with 11 bases between them. CDR1 and CDR2 from the germline V gene are MNHEY and SVGAGI. These data were likewise used in another study, on T cells expressing NK-cell markers.

The sample comprised PBMCs. The V call is TRBV6-5, the J call TRBJ2-7; D perhaps matches TRBD2 (5 bases). The origin of this receptor is a woman younger than 35 in good health. The CDR3 sequence: CASSYGTSGEQYF. CDR3 nucleotide sequence: TGTGCCAGCAGTTACGGTACTAGTGGCGAGCAGTACTTC.